The entry that follows covers one TCR beta chain sequence. Its cognate antigen has yet to be identified. Base-call qualities are not available, and no considerably larger clone is one nucleotide away. This sample stems from a study of shared clonotypes between healthy human individuals (dated by TCRdb to 2020 to 2021). Turning to the overall study: A couple of women and a few men aged 18 to 49 years were included in the cohort. Libraries were prepared and TCR repertoires were sequenced by different laboratories using diverse techniques, in order to increase sequencing depth and limit assay-specific biases. To estimate repertoire size and how much clonotypes are shared between individuals, the study performed deep sequencing of blood TCR repertoires from roughly five healthy adults. For each donor, CD4 naive and CD4 memory were each given three plates, CD8 naive was given two plates, and CD8 memory was given one plate. Each donor's leukapheresis produced roughly between about 0.8 and 10 billion PBMCs. On the study overall, not on this receptor specifically: Approximately 5% of naive CD4, 3.5% of naive CD8, 2.3% of memory CD4, and around 0.4% of memory CD8 clonotypes were shared across a handful of donors. Rarefaction of sorted-subset datasets indicated incomplete sequencing despite the large sequencing depth. Larger estimated clonotype richness was generally found for naive subsets than for memory subsets. Higher generation probabilities were observed for clonotypes shared by all four sorted-subset donors than for non-shared clonotypes. The small number of donors limited the genetic and exposure-history diversity represented. Only blood was sampled, and tissue TCR repertoires likely differ from those in blood. Based on pairwise subsampling, the degree of clonotype sharing among donors was expected to be affected by sequencing depth.

CD8 naive samples were CD45RO-negative cells positively selected for CCR7, giving a CD45RA+CCR7+ population that excluded TemRA cells. Donors were healthy HIV-negative adults with no recently reported acute infections or vaccinations. Only Caucasian adults living in Nashville, Tennessee, USA were represented among the donors. Blood was obtained by leukapheresis, after which PBMCs were separated by Ficoll-Histopaque density gradient centrifugation and cryopreserved in liquid nitrogen vapor phase. Purity and quantity of every magnetically sorted T cell population were checked by analytical flow cytometry. From each sorted fraction, genomic DNA was isolated and quantified by UV absorbance on a Nanodrop 2000c. Using the deep immunoSEQ assay, multiplex PCR amplified TCR CDR3 regions from genomic DNA. For each cell subset, the extracted genomic DNA was distributed evenly across all wells of several immunoSEQ 96-well plates, and each plate served as one replicate. Each replicate PCR for sorted subsets received about 180 ng genomic DNA, equal to roughly 29,000 T cell genomes. Purified libraries were quantified with a Qubit 3.0 fluorometer, sized on a Bioanalyzer 2100, and re-quantified with the KAPA Library Quantification kit. Every immunoSEQ 96-well plate was sequenced on a dedicated single-read 150-cycle Illumina NextSeq 550 flow cell. Processing in the source paper ran as follows. Because the immunoSEQ output held only junctional sequences and lacked quality scores, the filtering could not match the filtering applied to full-length reads. To assign V/J genes and CDR3, sequences were annotated against IMGT germline references using PyIR, a Python wrapper for IgBLAST v1.9. Reads with weak V/J assignments (E-value above 1e-6), missing CDR3, stop codons, out-of-frame junctions, or ambiguous translated residues were removed. V3J clonotypes were defined by identical inferred V gene, J gene, and CDR3 amino acid sequence. To compute the percentage overlap between repertoires, the number of shared unique clonotypes was divided by the size of the smaller repertoire. Richness of each repertoire was evaluated using RTK rarefaction, the Chao1 estimator, and Recon v2.1 estimates of unobserved clonotypes. OLGA was used to compute generation probabilities for all TCRbeta clonotypes that the gDNA method yielded from a handful of donors. In TCRdb, the immuneACCESS table is reduced to in-frame sequences with V and J assigned. These tables do not hold every clone; where another copy was compared, an unresolved V gene accounts for under half, and the others remain unexplained. D and trimming come from the DNA, and the V and J calls and clone size come from that table. Here the sample has about 2.1 million clones; roughly 93% occur a single time. Clones ranked in the top ten supply around 1.7% of the sample.

From the cysteine through the phenylalanine, the CDR3 covers 14 amino acids. The read is trimmed to its CDR3 DNA, 42 bases read in frame from base 1. V is clipped by 5 bases and J by 7 bases, and the sequence between their germline boundaries is 15 bases long. Sequences MNHEY (CDR1) and SVGAGI (CDR2) are obtained from the germline V gene. Here the chain combines TRBV6-5 and TRBJ2-1, with no D gene named confidently. The origin of this receptor is a man aged 18 to 29 in good health. Some clones in this sample may be carry-over from other donors' samples. Material: naive CD8+ T cells from PBMCs. The cell subset or site label of this sample denotes: CD45RA+CCR7+. The nucleotide sequence reads as follows: TGTGCCAGCAGTGGTCTTATACGGACGAATGAGCAGTTCTTC. Translated, it gives CASSGLIRTNEQFF.